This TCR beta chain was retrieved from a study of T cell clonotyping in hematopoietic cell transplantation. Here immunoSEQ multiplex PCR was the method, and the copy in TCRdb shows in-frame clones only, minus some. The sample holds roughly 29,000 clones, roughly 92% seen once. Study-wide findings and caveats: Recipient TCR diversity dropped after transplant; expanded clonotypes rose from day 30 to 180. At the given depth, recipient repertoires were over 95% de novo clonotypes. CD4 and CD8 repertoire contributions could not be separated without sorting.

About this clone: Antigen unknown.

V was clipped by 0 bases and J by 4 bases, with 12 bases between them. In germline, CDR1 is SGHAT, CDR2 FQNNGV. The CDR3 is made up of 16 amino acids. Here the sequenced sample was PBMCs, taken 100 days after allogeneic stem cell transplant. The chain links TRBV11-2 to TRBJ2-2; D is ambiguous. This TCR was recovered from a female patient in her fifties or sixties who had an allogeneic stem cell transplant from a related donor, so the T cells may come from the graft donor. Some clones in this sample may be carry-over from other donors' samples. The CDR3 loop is CASSLEAHVSTGELFF. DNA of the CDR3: TGTGCCAGCAGCTTAGAAGCCCACGTGAGCACCGGGGAGCTGTTTTTT.